These 17 T cell receptor beta chains came from one sample sequenced in a study of radiotherapy plus CTLA-4 blockade in lung cancer. The data were produced by immunoSEQ multiplex PCR, yet TCRdb's version contains in-frame clones alone and is incomplete. The data hold 50,000 to 85,000 clones, with roughly four fifths observed a single time. Sequenced material: peripheral blood, taken from a patient treated with radiotherapy plus ipilimumab. Every receptor here comes from a human donor with non-small cell lung cancer who had a partial response to radiotherapy plus ipilimumab.

This clone appeared once. The rearrangement uses TRBV7-9 and TRBJ2-1, with D tentatively TRBD2 (6 bases). Trimming removed 2 bases at V and 5 bases at J, with 13 bases between. The CDR3 runs to 15 residues. CDR1 is SEHNR, CDR2 FQNEAQ, per germline (reference sequence). Here the CDR3 DNA reads TGTGCCAGCAGCTTATCCGGGAGCCTAAACAATGAGCAGTTCTTC. Translated: CASSLSGSLNNEQFF.

The rearrangement uses TRBV5-1 and TRBJ2-1, with D possibly TRBD2 on 5 matching bases. Trimming left V 0 bases short and J 4 bases short, with 11 bases between. Germline lookup yields CDR1 SGHRS and CDR2 YFSETQ. This CDR3 contains 15 residues. The CDR3 DNA reads TGCGCCAGCAGCTTGGGGGCGGGCCCATACAATGAGCAGTTCTTC. Protein product: CASSLGAGPYNEQFF.

The V call is TRBV10-3, the J call TRBJ1-4, with 9 bases identical to TRBD1. J gave up 6 bases and V 0 bases, and 2 bases lay outside the gene matches. This CDR3 comprises 15 residues. Germline CDR1 is ENHRY and CDR2 is SYGVKD. The CDR3 DNA sequence: TGTGCCATCAGTGAGTCGCGACAGGGGGATGAAAAACTGTTTTTT. Its protein product is CAISESRQGDEKLFF.

This rearrangement joins TRBV30 to TRBJ2-7, with D hard to call. Trimming cost V 8 bases and J 5 bases, with 19 bases left between them. The CDR3 spans 13 residues. The germline CDR1 and CDR2 sequences are GTSNPN and SVGIG (reference sequence). The CDR3, as DNA: TGTGCCGGGAACGCAGGATCCGGCCACGAGCAGTACTTC. It translates to CAGNAGSGHEQYF. The full variable domain, with the rest looked up from reference TRBV30 and TRBJ2-7, is SQTIHQWPATLVQPVGSPLSLECTVEGTSNPNLYWYRQAAGRGLQLLFYSVGIGQISSEVPQNLSASRPQDRQFILSSKKLLLSDSGFYLCAGNAGSGHEQYFGPGTRLTVT.

This clone turned up a few times. The rearrangement joins TRBV7-2 to TRBJ2-5, with D maybe TRBD2 (6 bases). This CDR3 is 14 amino acids long. V was clipped by 5 bases and J by 4 bases, with 14 bases between them. Looked up from germline, CDR1 is SGHTA and CDR2 is FQGNSA. In nucleotides, the CDR3 is TGTGCCAGCAGCAAAGGAGGGTTGGGAGAGACCCAGTACTTC. It specifies CASSKGGLGETQYF.

This clone has just one count. This chain connects TRBV19 to TRBJ2-3; 7 nucleotides match TRBD2. The junction had 10 bases not matched to a gene; V was cut back by 10 bases and J by 0 bases. There are 15 residues in the CDR3. Germline V gene lookup returns CDR1 LNHDA and CDR2 SQIVND (reference sequence). The CDR3 region is CATSGGTLSTDTQYF. The CDR3 DNA follows: TGTGCCACCTCCGGGGGGACTCTTAGCACAGATACGCAGTATTTT.

This chain joins TRBV27 and TRBJ1-1; 7 bases line up with TRBD1. The CDR3 has 14 residues. CDR1 and CDR2 from the germline V gene are MNHEY and SMNVEV (reference sequence). Trimming cost V 4 bases and J 0 bases; bases outside gene matches: 2. The CDR3: CASSSGQMNTEAFF. Here the CDR3 DNA reads TGTGCCAGCAGTTCGGGACAGATGAACACTGAAGCTTTCTTT.

This sequence joins TRBV5-6 and TRBJ2-2; TRBD2 agrees at 14 bases. In germline, CDR1 is SGHDT, CDR2 YYEEEE. The CDR3 runs to 18 residues. V was clipped by 5 bases and J by 5 bases; unmatched bases: 11. The CDR3 bases are TGTGCCAGCAGGTCGGGACTAGCGGGAGCCCGGGGGACCGGGGAGCTGTTTTTT. Translating it yields CASRSGLAGARGTGELFF.

V is TRBV28 and J is TRBJ1-4, with D hard to call. The V and J ends lost 4 bases and 13 bases respectively, with 10 bases between them. This CDR3 spans 11 amino acids. Per the germline V gene, CDR1 is MDHEN and CDR2 is SYDVKM. CDR3 nucleotides: TGTGCCAGCAGTTCTTGGAGGACACTGTTTTTT. Translated: CASSSWRTLFF.

This sequence joins TRBV19 and TRBJ1-4; 7 bases are shared with TRBD1. The CDR3 covers 14 residues. The germline V gene encodes CDR1 LNHDA and CDR2 SQIVND (reference sequence). V trimming: 8 bases; J trimming: 10 bases; junction bases outside the gene matches: 13. In nucleotides, the CDR3 is TGTGCCAGTCGAGAAGACCAGGGGGTCGGAAAACTGTTTTTT. It yields the protein CASREDQGVGKLFF.

This clone was picked up one time. The J gene is TRBJ2-7, the V gene TRBV6-1; 9 bases agree with TRBD1. Germline loops: CDR1 MNHNS, CDR2 SASEGT. The CDR3 spans 14 residues. V was pared by 4 bases and J by 0 bases, with 1 base of the junction left unmatched. The DNA of the CDR3 is TGTGCCAGCAGTGCGACAGGGGGCTCCTACGAGCAGTACTTC. Protein product: CASSATGGSYEQYF.

This chain connects TRBV11-3 to TRBJ2-7; a weak D match, TRBD1 (6 bases). Trimming pared 5 bases from V and 5 bases from J, leaving 16 bases between. The V gene's germline CDR1 is SGHNT and CDR2 YENEEA. CDR3 length: 14 amino acids. The chain's CDR3 is CASSQQGTDNEQYF. CDR3 coding DNA: TGTGCCAGCAGCCAACAGGGAACTGACAACGAGCAGTACTTC.

The chain is built from TRBV7-9 and TRBJ1-1; 10 bases match TRBD1. V trimming: 3 bases; J trimming: 1 base; junction bases outside the gene matches: 2. This CDR3 is built from 15 residues. The germline gives CDR1 SEHNR, CDR2 FQNEAQ (reference sequence). The CDR3 loop is CASSLTGGENTEAFF. CDR3 DNA: TGTGCCAGCAGCTTGACAGGGGGCGAGAACACTGAAGCTTTCTTT.

This chain joins TRBV28 and TRBJ2-7; 9 bases are a match to TRBD1. The length of the CDR3 is 14 residues. Germline CDR1 and CDR2: MDHEN and SYDVKM. Trimming took 4 bases from V and 5 from J; bases not matched to a gene: 6. CDR3 in amino acids: CASSSGQGRHEQYF. Written as DNA, the CDR3 is TGTGCCAGCAGTTCGGGACAGGGCAGGCACGAGCAGTACTTC.

The chain employs TRBV25-1 and TRBJ1-1; possible D gene TRBD1, 5 bases. The CDR3 has 13 amino acids. Trimming removed 2 bases at V and 11 bases at J, with 15 bases between. The V gene's germline CDR1 is MGHDK and CDR2 SYGVNS. CDR3 bases: TGTGCCAGCAGTGAAGTAGCAGGGAGGGATGCTTTCTTT. Amino acids: CASSEVAGRDAFF.

The chain joins TRBV18 to TRBJ2-5; 8 bases line up with TRBD1. The CDR3 length is 16 residues. The trim removed 0 bases at V and 2 bases at J, leaving 5 bases unmatched. Per germline, CDR1 KGHSH and CDR2 LQKENI. The CDR3 nucleotides are TGTGCCAGCTCACCACCGTCAGGGGGCCAGCAAGAGACCCAGTACTTC. This gives the protein CASSPPSGGQQETQYF. Together with reference TRBV18 and TRBJ2-5, the CDR3 gives the full variable domain: NAGVMQNPRHLVRRRGQEARLRCSPMKGHSHVYWYRQLPEEGLKFMVYLQKENIIDESGMPKERFSAEFPKEGPSILRIQQVVRGDSAAYFCASSPPSGGQQETQYFGPGTRLLVL.

The chain joins TRBV2 to TRBJ2-7; perhaps TRBD1 as D (6 bases). The V and J ends lost 0 bases and 3 bases respectively, with 15 bases between them. CDR1 is SNHLY and CDR2 is FYNNEI in the germline V gene. The length of the CDR3 is 16 residues. DNA of the CDR3: TGTGCCAGCAGTGAAGCGCGGTACAGGGATATCTACGAGCAGTACTTC. Protein sequence: CASSEARYRDIYEQYF. Looking up the rest from reference TRBV2 and TRBJ2-7 gives the full variable domain: EPEVTQTPSHQVTQMGQEVILRCVPISNHLYFYWYRQILGQKVEFLVSFYNNEISEKSEIFDDQFSVERPDGSNFTLKIRSTKLEDSAMYFCASSEARYRDIYEQYFGPGTRLTVT.